This T cell receptor beta chain originates from a study of blood T cells in healthy people across ages. Germline V gives CDR1 DFQATT, CDR2 SNEGSKA (reference sequence). CDR3 length equals 12 residues. Trimming cost V 1 base and J 8 bases, with 10 bases left between them. In the case of this clonotype: What it binds is unknown.

Total RNA extracted from each sample amounted to at least 5.5 micrograms. Study-wide results and limits: There were more naive CD4+ cells and higher diversity in long-lived donors than in aged donors. Unsorted PBMC input precluded a conclusive naive versus antigen-experienced comparison.

Next came a second PCR, run for roughly 6 to 11 cycles, which used a sample-barcoded 5' primer along with a J-beta primer mix. TCRdb fed the 5' RACE reads into MiXCR, producing one record per CDR3 protein. The sample yields roughly 1,800,000 distinct CDR3 sequences, around half seen once. This TCR came from a woman between 40 and 55 years old in good health. This chain links TRBV20-1 with TRBJ2-3, with D hard to call. The sample was blood. CDR3 nucleotide sequence: TGCAGTGCTAGAGCCGCGCCGGGTACGCAGTATTTT. Its translation is CSARAAPGTQYF.